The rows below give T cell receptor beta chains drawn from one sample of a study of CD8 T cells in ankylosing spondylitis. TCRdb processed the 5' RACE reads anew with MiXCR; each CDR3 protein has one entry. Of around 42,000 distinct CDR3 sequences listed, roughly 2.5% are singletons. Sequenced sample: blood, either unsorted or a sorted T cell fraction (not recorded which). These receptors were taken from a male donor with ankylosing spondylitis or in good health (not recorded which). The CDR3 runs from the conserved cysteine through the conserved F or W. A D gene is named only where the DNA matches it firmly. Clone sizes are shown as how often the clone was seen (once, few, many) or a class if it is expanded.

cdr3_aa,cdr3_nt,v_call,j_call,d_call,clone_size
CASSVGAGTGGTGELFF,TGTGCCAGCAGCGTAGGGGCCGGGACAGGGGGAACCGGGGAGCTGTTTTTT,TRBV9,TRBJ2-2,TRBD1,many
CASSARTDYEQYF,TGTGCCAGCAGCGCTCGGACAGACTACGAGCAGTACTTC,TRBV9,TRBJ2-7,.,many
CASSVAMWASYNEQFF,TGTGCCAGCAGCGTAGCTATGTGGGCTTCCTACAATGAGCAGTTCTTC,TRBV9,TRBJ2-1,.,many
CASSLREFSNTGELFF,TGTGCCAGCAGCCTGCGGGAGTTCTCGAACACCGGGGAGCTGTTTTTT,TRBV9,TRBJ2-2,TRBD2,many
CASSGGEGRGAEKLFF,TGTGCCAGCAGCGGCGGGGAAGGCAGGGGCGCTGAAAAACTGTTTTTT,TRBV9,TRBJ1-4,.,many
CASSVRTGLNYGYTF,TGTGCCAGCAGCGTACGGACAGGGCTCAACTATGGCTACACCTTC,TRBV9,TRBJ1-2,TRBD1,many
CASSGDWREETQYF,TGTGCCAGCAGCGGCGACTGGCGGGAAGAGACCCAGTACTTC,TRBV9,TRBJ2-5,.,many
CASSATTDGEQFF,TGTGCCAGCAGCGCCACGACAGACGGTGAGCAGTTCTTC,TRBV9,TRBJ2-1,.,many
CASSVRRAGEQFF,TGTGCCAGCAGCGTACGCCGAGCGGGGGAGCAGTTCTTC,TRBV9,TRBJ2-1,TRBD2,many
CASSAAPSGQETQYF,TGTGCCAGCAGCGCCGCCCCCAGCGGACAAGAGACCCAGTACTTC,TRBV9,TRBJ2-5,.,many
CASSSRQGAYNEQFF,TGTGCCAGCAGCTCCCGACAGGGGGCCTACAATGAGCAGTTCTTC,TRBV9,TRBJ2-1,TRBD1,many
CASSPRGTGTVPGELFF,TGTGCCAGCAGCCCCCGGGGGACAGGGACAGTCCCCGGGGAGCTGTTTTTT,TRBV9,TRBJ2-2,TRBD1,many
CASSPLGGRNTGELFF,TGTGCCAGCAGCCCACTAGGGGGGAGGAACACCGGGGAGCTGTTTTTT,TRBV9,TRBJ2-2,.,many